Below are 14 T cell receptor beta chains sequenced from a single sample in a study of T cell responses to AZD1222 COVID-19 vaccine. The protocol was immunoSEQ multiplex PCR, while the TCRdb copy is restricted to in-frame clones and leaves out a portion. The sample yields 150,000 to 200,000 clones, about nine tenths seen once. The sample consisted of peripheral blood, taken on day 0 of AZD1222 vaccination. The source is an adult in good health.

J is TRBJ2-1 and V is TRBV20-1; D gene uncertain. The V end lost 8 bases, the J end lost 7 bases, and 12 bases lay between the germline ends. Germline V gene lookup returns CDR1 DFQATT and CDR2 SNEGSKA (reference sequence). This CDR3 has 11 amino acids. Written as DNA, the CDR3 is TGCAGTTTTCACCCGACGAATGAGCAGTTCTTC. This translates into CSFHPTNEQFF.

CDR3 sequence reads: CASSSGGSKGYGYTF. DNA of the CDR3: TGTGCCAGCAGTTCCGGCGGGTCAAAGGGCTATGGCTACACCTTC. This chain links TRBV28 with TRBJ1-2; unclear D gene. Per the germline V gene, CDR1 is MDHEN and CDR2 is SYDVKM. V was trimmed by 4 bases and J by 4 bases, leaving 16 bases between them. The CDR3 consists of 15 residues.

V is TRBV27 and J is TRBJ1-1; a possible D gene is TRBD1 (6 bases). CDR1 is MNHEY, CDR2 SMNVEV, per germline (reference sequence). The CDR3 spans 18 residues. Trimming shortened V by 5 bases and J by 1 base, and 23 bases separated the two germline ends. CDR3 loop: CASSPSGTRLKPNTEAFF. CDR3 nucleotide sequence: TGTGCCAGCAGTCCGTCAGGGACACGCCTTAAGCCGAACACTGAAGCTTTCTTT.

The chain uses TRBV5-4 and TRBJ2-1, with D possibly being TRBD1 (6 bases). Germline-derived CDR1 and CDR2 are SGHNT and YYREEE (reference sequence). V shed 4 bases and J shed 7 bases, with 15 bases lying between them. The CDR3 is 14 amino acids. Written as DNA, the CDR3 is TGTGCCAGCAGCCCTAGACAGGACCCAAATGAGCAGTTCTTC. It codes for CASSPRQDPNEQFF.

The rearrangement links TRBV6-5 to TRBJ2-2; 9 bases align to TRBD2. CDR1 and CDR2 (germline): MNHEY, SVGAGI. CDR3 length: 14 amino acids. V lost 10 bases and J lost 5; bases outside the gene matches: 8. CDR3: CATISGGGTGELFF. The CDR3 DNA is TGTGCCACCATTAGCGGGGGTGGGACCGGGGAGCTGTTTTTT.

The chain recombines TRBV10-3 with TRBJ1-3; weak D call: TRBD1 (5 bases). Trimming cost V 3 bases and J 1 base, with 10 bases left between them. The germline CDR1 and CDR2 sequences are ENHRY and SYGVKD. The CDR3 consists of 15 residues. The CDR3 DNA follows: TGTGCCATCAGTGACAGGGTAGGATCTGGAAACACCATATATTTT. It translates to CAISDRVGSGNTIYF.

This sequence joins TRBV30 and TRBJ1-1; D gene unclear. There are 11 residues in the CDR3. Germline CDR1 GTSNPN, CDR2 SVGIG (reference sequence). V dropped 3 bases and J dropped 4 bases, with 6 bases sitting between them. The chain's CDR3 is CAWSHSTEAFF. CDR3 coding DNA: TGTGCCTGGAGCCATAGCACTGAAGCTTTCTTT.

The chain uses TRBV19 and TRBJ1-5; TRBD1 matches at 9 bases. V lost 5 bases to trimming and J lost 5 bases; unmatched junction nucleotides: 4. The CDR3 is 14 amino acids. Germline CDR1 and CDR2: LNHDA and SQIVND (reference sequence). The CDR3 loop is CASSVGTGYQPQHF. The CDR3 nucleotides are TGTGCCAGTAGTGTCGGGACAGGGTATCAGCCCCAGCATTTT.

This clone appeared once. The V call is TRBV10-3, the J call TRBJ2-2, with D tentatively TRBD1 or TRBD2 (5 bases each). The V and J ends lost 10 bases and 0 bases respectively, with 18 bases between them. The V gene's germline CDR1 is ENHRY and CDR2 SYGVKD. This CDR3 has 16 amino acids. The CDR3 is CATSRARGTNTGELFF. The CDR3 DNA sequence: TGTGCCACCTCGAGGGCCCGGGGCACGAACACCGGGGAGCTGTTTTTT.

The chain uses TRBV7-2 and TRBJ1-1; 7 bases map to TRBD1. Germline V gives CDR1 SGHTA, CDR2 FQGNSA. V was clipped by 5 bases and J by 2 bases; unmatched bases: 17. The CDR3 is 18 amino acids. In nucleotides, the CDR3 is TGTGCCAGCAGCCTCGTAGGTGGGACAGTCTCTTCAAACACTGAAGCTTTCTTT. Its protein product is CASSLVGGTVSSNTEAFF.

This clone was counted a few times. The chain joins TRBV6-5 to TRBJ1-5; D perhaps matches TRBD1 (5 bases). Trimming took off 4 bases at V and 4 bases at J, with 11 bases between the two ends. CDR1 and CDR2 (germline): MNHEY, SVGAGI. CDR3 length: 14 residues. CDR3 sequence (DNA): TGTGCCAGCAGTTTAGACAGAGGAAATCAGCCCCAGCATTTT. Translation gives CASSLDRGNQPQHF.

This rearrangement joins TRBV14 to TRBJ2-7, with D possibly TRBD2 on 6 matching bases. The V end was cut by 1 base, the J end by 6 bases, with 10 bases between. This CDR3 has 13 residues. Looked up from germline, CDR1 is SGHDN and CDR2 is FVKESK. The CDR3 region has the DNA TGTGCCAGCAGCCAAGGGAGACTAGGCGAGCAGTACTTC. It specifies CASSQGRLGEQYF.

The chain couples TRBV7-9 to TRBJ1-1, with D tentatively TRBD1 (6 bases). The CDR3 loop spans 13 amino acids. CDR1 is SEHNR, CDR2 FQNEAQ, per germline (reference sequence). Trimming took 5 bases from V and 4 from J, leaving 11 bases between them. The CDR3 nucleotides are TGTGCCAGCAGCGGGCGGGGGCGCACTGAAGCTTTCTTT. It encodes CASSGRGRTEAFF.

The chain has TRBV5-1 and TRBJ2-7, with D possibly TRBD1 on 6 matching bases. Germline lookup yields CDR1 SGHRS and CDR2 YFSETQ. CDR3 length: 16 amino acids. Trimming stripped 0 bases from V and 3 bases from J, with 16 bases between. The CDR3 bases are TGCGCCAGCAGCTTGGGCGACAGGTCCGGCATCTACGAGCAGTACTTC. Amino acids: CASSLGDRSGIYEQYF. The full variable domain, with the rest looked up from reference TRBV5-1 and TRBJ2-7, is KAGVTQTPRYLIKTRGQQVTLSCSPISGHRSVSWYQQTPGQGLQFLFEYFSETQRNKGNFPGRFSGRQFSNSRSEMNVSTLELGDSALYLCASSLGDRSGIYEQYFGPGTRLTVT.